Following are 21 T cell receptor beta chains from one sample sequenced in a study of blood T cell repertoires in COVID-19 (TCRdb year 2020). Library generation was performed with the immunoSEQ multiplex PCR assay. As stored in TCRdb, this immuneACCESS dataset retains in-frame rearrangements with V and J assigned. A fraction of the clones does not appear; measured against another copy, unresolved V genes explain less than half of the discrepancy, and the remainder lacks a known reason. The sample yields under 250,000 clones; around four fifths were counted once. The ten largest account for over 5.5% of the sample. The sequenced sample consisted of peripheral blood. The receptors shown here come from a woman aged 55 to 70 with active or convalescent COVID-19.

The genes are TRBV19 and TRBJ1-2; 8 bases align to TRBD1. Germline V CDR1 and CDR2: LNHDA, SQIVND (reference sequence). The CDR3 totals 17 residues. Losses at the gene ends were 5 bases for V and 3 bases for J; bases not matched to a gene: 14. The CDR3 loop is CASSGHQGAQGYYGYTF. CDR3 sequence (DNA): TGTGCCAGTAGTGGACACCAGGGGGCGCAAGGCTACTATGGCTACACCTTC.

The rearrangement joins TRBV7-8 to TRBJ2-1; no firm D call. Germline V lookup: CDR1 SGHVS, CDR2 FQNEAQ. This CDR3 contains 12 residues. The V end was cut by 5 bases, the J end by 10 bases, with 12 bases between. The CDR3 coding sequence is TGTGCCAGCAGCCCTAGGCAGTGGGAGCAGTTCTTC. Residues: CASSPRQWEQFF.

The CDR3 DNA follows: TGCGCCAGCAGCCAATTACAGGGTGTTGAGACCCAGTACTTC. Its protein is CASSQLQGVETQYF. V and J are TRBV4-1 and TRBJ2-5; TRBD1 might be the D (6 bases). Per the germline V gene, CDR1 is MGHRA and CDR2 is YSYEKL. The CDR3 spans 14 residues. The V end lost 2 bases, the J end lost 5 bases, and 12 bases lay between the germline ends.

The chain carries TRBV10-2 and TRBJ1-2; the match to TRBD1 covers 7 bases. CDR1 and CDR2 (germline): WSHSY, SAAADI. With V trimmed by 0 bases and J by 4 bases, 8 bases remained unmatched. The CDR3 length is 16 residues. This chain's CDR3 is CASSESTWDRIYGYTF. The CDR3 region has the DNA TGCGCCAGCAGTGAGTCGACTTGGGACAGAATCTATGGCTACACCTTC.

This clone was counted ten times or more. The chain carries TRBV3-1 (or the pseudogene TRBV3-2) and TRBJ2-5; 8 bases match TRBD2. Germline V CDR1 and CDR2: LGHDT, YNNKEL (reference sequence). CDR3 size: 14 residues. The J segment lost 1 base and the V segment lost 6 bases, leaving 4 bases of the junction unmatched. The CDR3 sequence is CASSFRGGQETQYF. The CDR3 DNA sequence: TGTGCCAGCAGTTTTCGGGGGGGCCAAGAGACCCAGTACTTC.

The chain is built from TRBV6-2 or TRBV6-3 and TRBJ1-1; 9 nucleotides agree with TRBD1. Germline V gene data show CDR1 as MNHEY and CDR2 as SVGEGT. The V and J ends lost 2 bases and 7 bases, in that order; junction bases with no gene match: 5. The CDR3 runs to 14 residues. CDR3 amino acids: CASSYGQGMGEAFF. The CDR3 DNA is TGTGCCAGCAGTTACGGACAGGGGATGGGTGAAGCTTTCTTT.

In nucleotides, the CDR3 is TGTGCCAGCAGCCCCTTCGGTCTACAGGGGAAGACCCAGTACTTC. It encodes CASSPFGLQGKTQYF. The chain carries TRBV11-3 and TRBJ2-5; TRBD1 matches at 7 bases. CDR3 size: 15 residues. After removal of 5 bases from V and 6 bases from J, the junction contained 12 bases not matched to a gene. Germline CDR1 reads SGHNT; CDR2 reads YENEEA.

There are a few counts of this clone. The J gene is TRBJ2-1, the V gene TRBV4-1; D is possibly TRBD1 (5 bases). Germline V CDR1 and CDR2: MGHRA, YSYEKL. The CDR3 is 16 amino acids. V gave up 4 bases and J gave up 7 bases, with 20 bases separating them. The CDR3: CASSRDWGQGGNEQFF. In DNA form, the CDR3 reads TGCGCCAGCAGCCGCGACTGGGGTCAGGGTGGAAATGAGCAGTTCTTC.

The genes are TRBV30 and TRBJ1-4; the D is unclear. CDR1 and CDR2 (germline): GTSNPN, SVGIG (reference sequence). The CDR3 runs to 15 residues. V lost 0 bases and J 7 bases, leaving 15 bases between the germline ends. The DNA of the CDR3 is TGTGCCTGGAGTGTAGGTACACAAGGAGGTGAAAAACTGTTTTTT. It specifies CAWSVGTQGGEKLFF.

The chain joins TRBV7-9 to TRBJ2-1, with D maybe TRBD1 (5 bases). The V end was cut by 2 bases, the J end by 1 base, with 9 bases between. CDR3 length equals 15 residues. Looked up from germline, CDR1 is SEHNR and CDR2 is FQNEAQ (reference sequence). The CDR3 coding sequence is TGTGCCAGCAGCTTAATGGGGCAATCCTACAATGAGCAGTTCTTC. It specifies CASSLMGQSYNEQFF.

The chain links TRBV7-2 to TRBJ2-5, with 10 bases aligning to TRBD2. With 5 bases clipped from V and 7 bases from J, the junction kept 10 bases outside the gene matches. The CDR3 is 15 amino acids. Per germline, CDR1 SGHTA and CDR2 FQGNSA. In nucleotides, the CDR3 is TGTGCCAGCAGCAACAGCGGGGGGGCCACGGCGACCCAGTACTTC. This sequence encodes CASSNSGGATATQYF.

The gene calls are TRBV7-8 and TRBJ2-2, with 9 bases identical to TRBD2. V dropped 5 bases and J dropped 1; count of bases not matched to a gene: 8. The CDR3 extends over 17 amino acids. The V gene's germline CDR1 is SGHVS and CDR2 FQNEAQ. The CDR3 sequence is CASSVPLAGQNTGELFF. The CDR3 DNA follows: TGTGCCAGCAGCGTCCCCCTAGCGGGGCAGAACACCGGGGAGCTGTTTTTT. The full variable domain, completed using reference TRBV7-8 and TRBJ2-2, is GAGVSQSPRYKVAKRGQDVALRCDPISGHVSLFWYQQALGQGPEFLTYFQNEAQLDKSGLPSDRFFAERPEGSVSTLKIQRTQQEDSAVYLCASSVPLAGQNTGELFFGEGSRLTVL.

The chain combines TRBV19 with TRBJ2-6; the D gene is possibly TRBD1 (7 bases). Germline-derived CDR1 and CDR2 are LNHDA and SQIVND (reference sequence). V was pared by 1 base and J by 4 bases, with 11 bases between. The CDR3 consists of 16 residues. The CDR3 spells CASSIAGGPGANVLTF. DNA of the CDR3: TGTGCCAGTAGTATAGCAGGGGGGCCAGGGGCCAACGTCCTGACTTTC.

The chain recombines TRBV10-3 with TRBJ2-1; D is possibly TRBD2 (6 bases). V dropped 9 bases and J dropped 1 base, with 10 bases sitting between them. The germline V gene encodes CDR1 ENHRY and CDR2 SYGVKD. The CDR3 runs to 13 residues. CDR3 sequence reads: CAIQTSSYNEQFF. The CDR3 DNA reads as TGTGCCATACAGACTAGTTCCTACAATGAGCAGTTCTTC.

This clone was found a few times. In nucleotides, the CDR3 is TGTGCCACCAGTGACCAACAGGGGAATATTCGTTACGAGCAGTACGTC. Amino acids: CATSDQQGNIRYEQYV. The rearrangement joins TRBV24-1 to TRBJ2-7, with 7 bases matching TRBD1. Germline CDR1 reads KGHDR; CDR2 reads SFDVKD. With 4 bases clipped from V and 4 bases from J, the junction kept 12 bases outside the gene matches. The CDR3 spans 16 residues.

Here the CDR3 DNA reads TGTGCCACCAAGGGACACCAGGGCGGGGAGCTGTTTTTT. This encodes CATKGHQGGELFF. The chain joins TRBV24-1 to TRBJ2-2; D might be TRBD1 (6 bases). Germline CDR1 is KGHDR and CDR2 is SFDVKD. The ends were cut back, 8 bases at V and 7 bases at J, with 13 bases in the middle. This CDR3 contains 13 residues.

The CDR3 spells CASSSGVTGRGALHF. In nucleotides, the CDR3 is TGTGCCAGCAGTTCCGGGGTTACAGGCCGCGGGGCCCTCCACTTT. The V and J genes are TRBV6-4 and TRBJ1-6; TRBD1 is a possible D gene (5 bases). V was clipped by 5 bases and J by 14 bases, with 22 bases between them. There are 15 residues in the CDR3. The germline V gene has CDR1 MRHNA and CDR2 SNTAGT.

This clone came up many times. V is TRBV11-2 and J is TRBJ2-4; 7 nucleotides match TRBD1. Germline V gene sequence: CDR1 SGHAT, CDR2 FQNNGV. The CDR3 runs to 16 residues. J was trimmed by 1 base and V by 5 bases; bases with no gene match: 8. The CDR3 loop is CASSARQGIAKNIQYF. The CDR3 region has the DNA TGTGCCAGCAGCGCCCGACAGGGAATTGCCAAAAACATTCAGTACTTC.

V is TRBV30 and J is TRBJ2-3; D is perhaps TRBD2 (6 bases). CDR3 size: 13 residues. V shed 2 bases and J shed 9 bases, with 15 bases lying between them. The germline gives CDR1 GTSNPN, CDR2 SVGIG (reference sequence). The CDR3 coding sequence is TGTGCCTGGAGTTCCTCGACTAGTCTCACGCAGTATTTT. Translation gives CAWSSSTSLTQYF.

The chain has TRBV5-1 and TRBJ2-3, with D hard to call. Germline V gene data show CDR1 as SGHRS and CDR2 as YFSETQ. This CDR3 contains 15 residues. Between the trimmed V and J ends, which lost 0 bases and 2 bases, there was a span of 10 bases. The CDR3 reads CASSLDRPNTDTQYF. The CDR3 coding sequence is TGCGCCAGCAGCTTGGACAGACCCAACACAGATACGCAGTATTTT.

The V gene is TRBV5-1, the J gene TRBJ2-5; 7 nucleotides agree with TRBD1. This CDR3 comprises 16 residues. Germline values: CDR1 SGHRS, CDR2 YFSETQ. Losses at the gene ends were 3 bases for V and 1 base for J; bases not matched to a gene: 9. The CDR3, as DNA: TGCGCCAGCAGCTCATCTGGGACAGCAACCCAAGAGACCCAGTACTTC. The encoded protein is CASSSSGTATQETQYF.